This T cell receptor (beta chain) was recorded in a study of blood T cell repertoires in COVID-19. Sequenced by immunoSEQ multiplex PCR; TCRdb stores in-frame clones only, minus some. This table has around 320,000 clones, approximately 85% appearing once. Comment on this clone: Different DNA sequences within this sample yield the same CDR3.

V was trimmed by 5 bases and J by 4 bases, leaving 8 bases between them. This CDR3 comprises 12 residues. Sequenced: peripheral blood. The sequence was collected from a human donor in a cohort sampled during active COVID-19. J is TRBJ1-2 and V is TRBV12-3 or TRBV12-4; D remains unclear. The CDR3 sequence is CASSPGSYGYTF. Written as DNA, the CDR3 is TGTGCCAGCAGTCCGGGGAGCTATGGCTACACCTTC.